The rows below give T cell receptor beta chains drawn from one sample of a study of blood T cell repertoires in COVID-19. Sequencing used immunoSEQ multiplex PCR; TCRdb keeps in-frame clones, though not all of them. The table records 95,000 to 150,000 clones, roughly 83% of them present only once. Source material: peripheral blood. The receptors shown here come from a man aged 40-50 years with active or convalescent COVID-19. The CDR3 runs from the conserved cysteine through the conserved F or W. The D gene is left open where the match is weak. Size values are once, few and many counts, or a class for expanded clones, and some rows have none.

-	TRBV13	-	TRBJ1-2	CAVGAGLYGYTF	TGTGCCGTTGGGGCAGGTCTCTATGGCTACACCTTC
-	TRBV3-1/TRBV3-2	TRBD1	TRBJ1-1	CASSRTQGTEAFF	TGTGCCAGCAGCCGAACACAGGGGACTGAAGCTTTCTTT
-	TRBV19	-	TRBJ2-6	CASSPQGGGANVLTF	TGTGCCAGTAGTCCTCAGGGCGGCGGGGCCAACGTCCTGACTTTC
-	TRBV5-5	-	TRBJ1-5	CASSLDPESYQPQHF	TGTGCCAGCAGCTTGGATCCTGAGTCCTATCAGCCCCAGCATTTT
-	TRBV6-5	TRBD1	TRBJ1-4	CASSPRDRVNEKLFF	TGTGCCAGCAGTCCCCGGGACAGGGTGAATGAAAAACTGTTTTTT
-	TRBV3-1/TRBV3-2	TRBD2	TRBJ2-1	CASSQEALAVYNEQFF	TGTGCCAGCAGCCAAGAGGCCCTAGCGGTGTACAATGAGCAGTTCTTC
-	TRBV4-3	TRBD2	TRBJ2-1	CASSQDGLAGVSYEQFF	TGCGCCAGCAGCCAAGACGGACTAGCGGGGGTCTCGTATGAGCAGTTCTTC
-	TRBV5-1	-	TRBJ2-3	CASSLVPGPTDTQYF	TGCGCCAGCAGCTTGGTTCCAGGGCCTACAGATACGCAGTATTTT
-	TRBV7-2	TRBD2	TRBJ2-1	CASSLHSGFSSYNEQFF	TGTGCCAGCAGCTTACATAGCGGGTTTAGCTCCTACAATGAGCAGTTCTTC
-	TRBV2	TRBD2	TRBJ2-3	CASSGSGGSTDTQYF	TGTGCCAGCAGTGGTAGCGGGGGTAGCACAGATACGCAGTATTTT
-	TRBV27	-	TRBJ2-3	CASSLTGAGVLGSTDTQYF	TGTGCCAGCAGTTTAACGGGTGCCGGGGTCCTCGGGTCCACAGATACGCAGTATTTT
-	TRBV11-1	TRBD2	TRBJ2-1	CASSLGLADNEQFF	TGTGCCAGCAGCTTAGGGCTAGCGGACAATGAGCAGTTCTTC
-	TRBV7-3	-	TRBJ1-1	CASSLYPREGNTTEAFF	TGTGCCAGCAGCTTATATCCAAGGGAGGGGAATACGACTGAAGCTTTCTTT
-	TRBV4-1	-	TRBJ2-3	CASSQEGAGSSTDTQYF	TGCGCCAGCAGCCAAGAAGGCGCGGGATCAAGCACAGATACGCAGTATTTT
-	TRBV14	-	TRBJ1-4	CASSQGGLQYEKLFF	TGTGCCAGCAGCCAAGGAGGACTCCAGTATGAAAAACTGTTTTTT
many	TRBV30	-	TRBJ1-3	CAWSATYSGNTIYF	TGTGCCTGGAGTGCGACATATTCTGGAAACACCATATATTTT
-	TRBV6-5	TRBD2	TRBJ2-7	CASSPGVGGKYF	TGTGCCAGCAGCCCGGGGGTCGGGGGGAAGTACTTC
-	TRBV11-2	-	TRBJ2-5	CASTPGLQETQYF	TGTGCCAGCACCCCGGGACTCCAAGAGACCCAGTACTTC
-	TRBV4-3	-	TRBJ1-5	CASSQELGDQPQHF	TGCGCCAGCAGCCAAGAACTCGGGGATCAGCCCCAGCATTTT
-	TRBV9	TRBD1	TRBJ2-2	CASSRVGQGTGELFF	TGTGCCAGCAGCCGTGTCGGACAGGGGACCGGGGAGCTGTTTTTT
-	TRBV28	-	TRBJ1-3	CASSPQVNSGNTIYF	TGTGCCAGTTCCCCACAGGTCAACTCTGGAAACACCATATATTTT
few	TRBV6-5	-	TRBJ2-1	CASSPDGINEQFF	TGTGCCAGCAGTCCGGACGGGATCAATGAGCAGTTCTTC
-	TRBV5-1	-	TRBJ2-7	CASSLGPPYEQYF	TGCGCCAGCAGCTTGGGTCCTCCGTACGAGCAGTACTTC
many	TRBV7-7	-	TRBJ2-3	CASSLGAGFVDTQYF	TGTGCCAGCAGCTTAGGCGCCGGGTTCGTAGATACGCAGTATTTT
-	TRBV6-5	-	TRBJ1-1	CASETTGTSEAFF	TGTGCCAGCGAGACCACAGGGACCTCTGAAGCTTTCTTT
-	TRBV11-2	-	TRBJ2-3	CASSALWADTDTQYF	TGTGCCAGCAGCGCCCTATGGGCAGACACAGATACGCAGTATTTT
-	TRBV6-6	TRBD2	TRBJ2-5	CASSKLAGEYQETQYF	TGTGCCAGCAGCAAGTTAGCGGGGGAGTACCAAGAGACCCAGTACTTC
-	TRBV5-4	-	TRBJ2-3	CASSLELVLDTQYF	TGTGCCAGCAGCTTGGAACTAGTGTTAGATACGCAGTATTTT
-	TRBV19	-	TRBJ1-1	CASRWGWMNTEAFF	TGTGCCAGTCGATGGGGCTGGATGAACACTGAAGCTTTCTTT
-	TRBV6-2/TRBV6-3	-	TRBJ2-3	CASSYLGASTDTQYF	TGTGCCAGCAGTTACTTAGGGGCCAGCACAGATACGCAGTATTTT
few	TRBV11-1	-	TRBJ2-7	CASSLVGGTLYEQYF	TGTGCCAGCAGCTTAGTAGGCGGGACCCTCTACGAGCAGTACTTC
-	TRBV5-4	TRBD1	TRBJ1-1	CASSLGNGQGGTEAFF	TGTGCCAGCAGCTTGGGTAACGGACAGGGCGGCACTGAAGCTTTCTTT
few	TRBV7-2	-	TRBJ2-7	CASSLAGGSYEQYF	TGTGCCAGCAGCTTAGCGGGAGGTTCCTACGAGCAGTACTTC
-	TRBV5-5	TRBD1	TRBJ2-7	CASSVPITGGTYEQYF	TGTGCCAGCAGCGTCCCTATTACAGGGGGAACCTACGAGCAGTACTTC
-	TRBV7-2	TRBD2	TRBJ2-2	CATTTGGRTGELFF	TGTGCCACTACGACGGGGGGGCGTACCGGGGAGCTGTTTTTT
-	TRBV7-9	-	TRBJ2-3	CASSRPMTTYTDTQYF	TGTGCCAGCAGCCGCCCCATGACTACATACACAGATACGCAGTATTTT
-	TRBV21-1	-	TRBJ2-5	CASSSRLQDKRESLFRETQYF	TGTGCCAGCAGCTCCCGATTACAGGACAAGCGGGAGTCTTTATTTAGAGAGACCCAGTACTTC